The 3 T cell receptor beta chains presented below share a single source sample, sequenced in a study of T cells expressing NK-cell markers. Each CDR3 protein gets one entry in TCRdb, which reprocessed the 5' RACE reads and gives no DNA. This table holds more than 120,000 distinct CDR3 sequences. Sequenced: blood T cells: a sorted CD56 or NKG2C T cell subset, CD4+ or CD8+ T cells, or bulk PBMC T cells (not recorded which). These receptors were taken from a man between 18 and 29 years old in good health.

The CDR3 spells CSALRPDNNEQFF. The rearrangement links TRBV20-1 to TRBJ2-1. The V gene's germline CDR1 is DFQATT and CDR2 SNEGSKA (reference sequence). This CDR3 spans 13 amino acids.

The chain's CDR3 is CAISESMGGRASDTQYF. The rearrangement uses TRBV10-3 and TRBJ2-3; no DNA is available, so the TRBD2 call from TCRdb remains unchecked. The CDR3 runs 17 residues. Germline CDR1 reads ENHRY; CDR2 reads SYGVKD.

The chain is built from TRBV6-2 or TRBV6-3 and TRBJ2-7; TCRdb's assignment of TRBD1 cannot be checked, as there is no DNA. This CDR3 comprises 14 residues. Germline-derived CDR1 and CDR2 are MNHEY and SVGEGT. The CDR3 here is CASSWDGLTYEQYF.